A single sample gave rise to the 32 T cell receptor beta chains below, sequenced in a study of regulatory T cells in long-lasting Graves disease. CDR3-region Arm-PCR and iRepertoire HTBI primers produced the TCR beta libraries. TCRdb passed the multiplex PCR reads through MiXCR, listing each CDR3 protein once. The data show 250,000 or so distinct CDR3 sequences, with around 21% seen just once and more than 11% held by the top ten. Described time point: newly diagnosed GD, antithyroid drugs for less than 3 months. The authors made the TCR library using RNA they extracted from PBMCs. This material consisted of peripheral blood mononuclear cells (PBMCs), taken at new diagnosis, from a patient treated with antithyroid drugs. The receptor source for this set is a female donor with Graves disease.

This clonotype was picked up many times. This rearrangement joins TRBV5-5 to TRBJ1-1; D gene unclear. The CDR3 is 13 amino acids. Germline V gene data show CDR1 as SGHKS and CDR2 as YYEKEE (reference sequence). V lost 4 bases, J lost 3 bases, and 10 bases lay in between. The CDR3 sequence: CASSNQADTEAFF. The CDR3 DNA is TGTGCCAGCAGCAACCAGGCTGACACTGAAGCTTTCTTT.

This chain uses TRBV6-4 with TRBJ2-6; a weak D match, TRBD1 (5 bases). The CDR3 is made up of 15 amino acids. V lost 4 bases and J lost 1, with 8 bases in between. Germline V gives CDR1 MRHNA, CDR2 SNTAGT. CDR3 loop: CASSASGSGANVLTF. DNA of the CDR3: TGTGCCAGCAGTGCCTCAGGGTCTGGGGCCAACGTCCTGACTTTC.

The gene calls are TRBV20-1 and TRBJ2-5; 7 bases align to TRBD2. Germline V CDR1 and CDR2: DFQATT, SNEGSKA (reference sequence). Unmatched junction bases numbered 5, after V lost 0 bases and J lost 1 base. The CDR3 spans 15 residues. CDR3 residues: CSARDTGGPQETQYF. The CDR3 DNA is TGCAGTGCTAGAGATACGGGAGGCCCCCAAGAGACCCAGTACTTC.

A remark on this clonotype: A much larger clone lies one base from this, so it may be a read error. The chain is built from TRBV6-1 and TRBJ1-1; 8 bases line up with TRBD1. The germline CDR1 and CDR2 sequences are MNHNS and SASEGT. The CDR3 is 13 residues long. CDR3 sequence reads: CAVRGQGLTEASF. The CDR3 DNA sequence: TGTGCCGTTCGCGGACAGGGCCTCACTGAAGCTTCCTTT.

This clonotype has only a few counts. The rearrangement links TRBV20-1 to TRBJ2-3; 11 bases agree with TRBD2. V shed 1 base, J shed 4 bases, and the junction held 4 bases outside the gene matches. Germline V CDR1 and CDR2: DFQATT, SNEGSKA (reference sequence). The CDR3 length is 15 residues. This CDR3 reads CSARVPSGGPDTQYF. In DNA form, the CDR3 reads TGCAGTGCTAGAGTGCCTAGCGGGGGGCCAGATACGCAGTATTTT.

This clonotype was detected many times. The J gene is TRBJ1-2, the V gene TRBV28; D is unclear. The CDR3 has 13 amino acids. The germline V gene has CDR1 MDHEN and CDR2 SYDVKM. V was clipped by 6 bases and J by 5 bases, with 13 bases between them. CDR3 protein: CASSTDGIYGYTF. The CDR3 bases are TGTGCCAGCAGCACGGACGGGATTTATGGCTACACCTTC.

Concerning this clonotype: At one end, the junction sequence differs from germline, possibly due to a read error. The chain combines TRBV4-3 with TRBJ1-5, with TRBD1 as a possible D gene (5 bases). Germline V gene sequence: CDR1 LGHNA, CDR2 YSLEER. The CDR3 is 14 residues long. The CDR3 region is CASSPGHPNQPQHF. CDR3 DNA: TGCGCCAGCAGCCCCGGACACCCTAATCAACCCCAGCATTTT.

This clonotype was found many times. The chain couples TRBV20-1 to TRBJ2-2, with D possibly TRBD1 on 5 matching bases. There are 13 residues in the CDR3. Germline CDR1 DFQATT, CDR2 SNEGSKA (reference sequence). V was clipped by 2 bases and J by 7 bases, with 11 bases between them. DNA of the CDR3: TGCAGTGCTAGACAGGGTACCGTCGGGGAGCTGTTTTTT. It is translated as CSARQGTVGELFF.

This clonotype was counted at least ten times. The V call is TRBV7-2, the J call TRBJ1-2; 11 bases agree with TRBD1. CDR1 and CDR2 from the germline V gene are SGHTA and FQGNSA. V gave up 5 bases and J gave up 8 bases; unmatched junction bases: 10. This CDR3 contains 15 residues. The CDR3 protein is CASSPWTGGAEGYTF. In DNA form, the CDR3 reads TGTGCCAGCAGCCCGTGGACAGGGGGCGCAGAAGGCTACACCTTC.

V gene TRBV7-2 combines with J gene TRBJ1-5; maybe TRBD1 (6 bases). The CDR3 is 15 amino acids. The V gene lost 5 bases and the J gene lost 5 bases, with 16 bases spanning the gap. The germline V gene encodes CDR1 SGHTA and CDR2 FQGNSA. CDR3 bases: TGTGCCAGCAGCCTAACCCAGGACAGTTATCAGCCCCAGCATTTT. It encodes CASSLTQDSYQPQHF.

On this clonotype itself: A much larger clone differs from this one at a single base, so this may be a read error. The V and J genes are TRBV7-3 and TRBJ2-5, with 11 positions matching TRBD2. CDR1 SGHTA and CDR2 FQGTGA come from the germline V gene. Trimming took 5 bases from V and 1 from J; bases not matched to a gene: 15. The CDR3 spans 19 residues. CDR3 residues: CASSRGGLAGGDPQETQYF. The CDR3 DNA sequence: TGTGCCAGCAGCCGAGGGGGTCTAGCGGGGGGAGACCCCCAAGAGACCCAGTACTTC.

The rearrangement links TRBV19 to TRBJ2-1; 8 bases map to TRBD2. The V and J ends lost 5 bases and 8 bases, in that order; junction bases with no gene match: 11. CDR3 length equals 15 residues. Per germline, CDR1 LNHDA and CDR2 SQIVND (reference sequence). The CDR3 bases are TGTGCCAGTAGTTACGGGGGGGCGGGGGGCGATGAGCAGTTCTTC. It yields the protein CASSYGGAGGDEQFF.

This clonotype was seen many times. The V and J genes are TRBV29-1 and TRBJ1-1, with a tentative D call TRBD1 (5 bases). Trimming took 6 bases from V and 4 from J, leaving 12 bases between them. The length of the CDR3 is 12 residues. The germline V gene has CDR1 SQVTM and CDR2 ANQGSEA. Written as DNA, the CDR3 is TGCAGCGTCTGGGGGTCGGTCACTGAAGCTTTCTTT. It codes for CSVWGSVTEAFF.

This clonotype was counted many times. The V and J genes are TRBV5-4 and TRBJ2-5, with 7 nucleotides matching TRBD1. Germline V lookup: CDR1 SGHNT, CDR2 YYREEE (reference sequence). CDR3 size: 16 residues. The V segment lost 3 bases and the J segment 5 bases; nucleotides outside the gene matches: 13. The CDR3 loop is CASSSILDRPEETQYF. The CDR3 DNA is TGTGCCAGCAGCTCGATCCTGGACAGGCCTGAGGAGACCCAGTACTTC. Complete variable domain (other parts from reference TRBV5-4 and TRBJ2-5): ETGVTQSPTHLIKTRGQQVTLRCSSQSGHNTVSWYQQALGQGPQFIFQYYREEENGRGNFPPRFSGLQFPNYSSELNVNALELDDSALYLCASSSILDRPEETQYFGPGTRLLVL.

For this clonotype: One junction end does not reproduce the germline sequence, and a read error may be involved. V is TRBV5-4 and J is TRBJ2-7; 7 nucleotides agree with TRBD1. The CDR3 totals 15 residues. Per the germline V gene, CDR1 is SGHNT and CDR2 is YYREEE (reference sequence). This chain's CDR3 is CASSPGTVGTYEQYF. CDR3 DNA sequence: TGCGCCAGCAGCCCCGGGACAGTGGGAACCTACGAGCAGTACTTC. The full variable domain, its missing parts supplied by reference TRBV5-4 and TRBJ2-7, is ETGVTQSPTHLIKTRGQQVTLRCSSQSGHNTVSWYQQALGQGPQFIFQYYREEENGRGNFPPRFSGLQFPNYSSELNVNALELDDSALYLCASSPGTVGTYEQYFGPGTRLTVT.

Many counts were recorded for this clonotype. V gene TRBV5-8 combines with J gene TRBJ2-1, with D maybe TRBD1 (6 bases). V was shortened by 4 bases and J by 9 bases, with 14 bases between the two germline ends. Germline CDR1 and CDR2: SGHTS and YDEGEE. The CDR3 sequence is 13 residues long. The CDR3 loop is CASSTGTRSEQFF. The CDR3 region has the DNA TGTGCCAGCAGCACCGGGACACGAAGTGAGCAGTTCTTC.

There are a few counts of this clonotype. The rearrangement uses TRBV6-1 and TRBJ1-2, with D perhaps TRBD1 (6 bases). Germline CDR1 is MNHNS and CDR2 is SASEGT. There are 16 residues in the CDR3. Trimming left V 2 bases short and J 3 bases short, with 16 bases between. The CDR3 sequence: CASSERLVKGDYGYTF. DNA for the CDR3: TGTGCCAGCAGTGAAAGACTGGTTAAGGGGGACTATGGCTACACCTTC.

This clonotype was seen ten or more times. The V and J genes are TRBV18 and TRBJ2-3; D is ambiguous. CDR1 KGHSH and CDR2 LQKENI come from the germline V gene. This CDR3 contains 13 residues. Deletions cut 0 bases from V and 4 bases from J, with 5 bases between. Here the CDR3 reads CASSPPGPDTQYF. The CDR3 coding sequence is TGTGCCAGCTCACCACCGGGTCCAGATACGCAGTATTTT.

This clonotype has a handful of counts. V gene TRBV19 combines with J gene TRBJ1-5, with D perhaps matching TRBD1 (6 bases). CDR1 and CDR2 (germline): LNHDA, SQIVND (reference sequence). Trimming cost V 3 bases and J 5 bases, with 8 bases left between them. The CDR3 has 13 residues. This CDR3 is CASSMDSDQPQHF. CDR3 in DNA: TGTGCCAGTAGTATGGACAGTGATCAGCCCCAGCATTTT.

This clonotype came up many times. V is TRBV4-2 and J is TRBJ2-7; TRBD2 is a possible D gene (6 bases). The V gene lost 1 base and the J gene lost 3 bases, with 13 bases spanning the gap. Germline V gene sequence: CDR1 LGHNA, CDR2 YNFKEQ. The CDR3 is 15 residues long. This CDR3 is CASSQGLAEGYEQYF. For the CDR3, the DNA is TGTGCCAGCAGCCAAGGTTTAGCGGAGGGCTACGAGCAGTACTTC.

This clonotype was seen many times. The chain joins TRBV3-1 to TRBJ2-3, with 16 bases fitting TRBD2. The CDR3 spans 20 residues. Germline lookup yields CDR1 LGHDT and CDR2 YNNKEL (reference sequence). Trimming cost V 4 bases and J 1 base; bases outside gene matches: 11. The CDR3 DNA reads TGTGCCAGCAGCCTTACCTCCGGGACTAGCGGGAGGGCTGGCACAGATACGCAGTATTTT. Protein sequence: CASSLTSGTSGRAGTDTQYF.

This clonotype was seen at least ten times. The CDR3 loop is CASSYDIGTSGRSSTDTQYF. In DNA form, the CDR3 reads TGTGCCAGCAGTTACGACATCGGGACTAGCGGGAGATCTAGCACAGATACGCAGTATTTT. V and J are TRBV6-5 and TRBJ2-3; 14 bases agree with TRBD2. Germline V lookup: CDR1 MNHEY, CDR2 SVGAGI. The CDR3 extends over 20 amino acids. V was clipped by 2 bases and J by 0 bases; unmatched bases: 10.

This clonotype was counted at least ten times. DNA for the CDR3: TGTGCCAGCAGCCCTACTAGCTTTGGCAATGAGCAGTTCTTC. It specifies CASSPTSFGNEQFF. V usage is TRBV7-6 and J usage is TRBJ2-1; the D gene is possibly TRBD2 (6 bases). CDR1 and CDR2 (germline): SGHVS, FNYEAQ. The V end was cut by 5 bases, the J end by 6 bases, with 14 bases between. The CDR3 spans 14 residues.

Many counts were recorded for this clonotype. V usage is TRBV10-2 and J usage is TRBJ2-5; perhaps D is TRBD1 or TRBD2 (5 bases each). The V and J ends lost 3 bases and 5 bases respectively, with 16 bases between them. Germline V gene data show CDR1 as WSHSY and CDR2 as SAAADI. This CDR3 has 15 residues. CDR3 sequence reads: CASSEPGTERETQYF. CDR3 nucleotides: TGCGCCAGCAGTGAACCCGGGACCGAACGCGAGACCCAGTACTTC.

This clonotype was seen ten or more times. The chain carries TRBV20-1 and TRBJ2-7; D is possibly TRBD1 (6 bases). Trimming removed 6 bases from V and 4 bases from J, with 19 bases in between. Germline V gene data show CDR1 as DFQATT and CDR2 as SNEGSKA (reference sequence). This CDR3 comprises 14 residues. CDR3 DNA: TGCAGTGCCATAGCCTACAGGGACGAGTACGAGCAGTACTTC. Residues: CSAIAYRDEYEQYF.

This clonotype was seen a handful of times. The chain couples TRBV4-1 to TRBJ1-3, with unresolved D. Germline V gives CDR1 MGHRA, CDR2 YSYEKL. V was cut by 1 base and J by 0 bases, with 7 bases left in between. This CDR3 has 15 amino acids. DNA for the CDR3: TGCGCCAGCAGCCAAGGGACTTACTCTGGAAACACCATATATTTT. Amino acid sequence: CASSQGTYSGNTIYF.

This clonotype has at least ten counts. The chain is built from TRBV12-3 or TRBV12-4 and TRBJ1-5; TRBD1 might be the D (6 bases). Trimming pared 6 bases from V and 2 bases from J, leaving 11 bases between. This CDR3 is built from 14 residues. CDR3 coding DNA: TGTGCCAGCAGCCCACAGGGCCGCAATCAGCCCCAGCATTTT. Its protein is CASSPQGRNQPQHF.

The V and J genes are TRBV5-4 and TRBJ2-7; no reliable D call. The CDR3 extends over 13 amino acids. V gave up 4 bases and J gave up 5 bases, with 13 bases separating them. Per the germline V gene, CDR1 is SGHNT and CDR2 is YYREEE (reference sequence). The CDR3 bases are TGTGCCAGCAGCAAGGCAGGTAATGACGAGCAGTACTTC. This translates into CASSKAGNDEQYF. The full variable domain, its missing parts supplied by reference TRBV5-4 and TRBJ2-7, is ETGVTQSPTHLIKTRGQQVTLRCSSQSGHNTVSWYQQALGQGPQFIFQYYREEENGRGNFPPRFSGLQFPNYSSELNVNALELDDSALYLCASSKAGNDEQYFGPGTRLTVT.

This clonotype was detected ten times or more. This chain's CDR3 is CASSFSTGTVKETQYF. For the CDR3, the DNA is TGCGCCAGCAGCTTTTCGACCGGGACAGTCAAAGAGACCCAGTACTTC. The chain uses TRBV5-1 and TRBJ2-5; 7 nucleotides align to TRBD1. The germline V gene has CDR1 SGHRS and CDR2 YFSETQ. CDR3 size: 16 residues. The junction had 10 bases not matched to a gene; V was cut back by 2 bases and J by 3 bases.

In this sample, this clonotype turned up many times. The chain links TRBV20-1 to TRBJ2-7; 9 bases are a match to TRBD1. CDR1 and CDR2 (germline): DFQATT, SNEGSKA (reference sequence). With 1 base clipped from V and 5 bases from J, the junction kept 3 bases outside the gene matches. The CDR3 extends over 13 amino acids. The CDR3 here is CSARAGQGHEQYF. In DNA, the CDR3 is TGCAGTGCTAGAGCGGGACAGGGCCACGAGCAGTACTTC.

The chain employs TRBV2 and TRBJ2-3; 8 positions agree with TRBD2. Per the germline V gene, CDR1 is SNHLY and CDR2 is FYNNEI. The CDR3 is 17 amino acids. V was clipped by 6 bases and J by 3 bases; unmatched bases: 14. CDR3 sequence: CASSFGGAGEGTDTQYF. CDR3 nucleotide sequence: TGTGCCAGCAGCTTTGGGGGAGCGGGAGAAGGGACAGATACGCAGTATTTT.

This clonotype was seen ten or more times. J is TRBJ1-5 and V is TRBV7-6; the match to TRBD1 covers 12 bases. From germline, CDR1 is SGHVS and CDR2 FNYEAQ. Trimming took 3 bases from V and 5 from J; bases not matched to a gene: 2. The CDR3 has 15 amino acids. The CDR3 sequence is CASSLGTGGDQPQHF. Written as DNA, the CDR3 is TGTGCCAGCAGCTTGGGGACAGGGGGCGATCAGCCCCAGCATTTT. The whole variable domain, remainder taken from reference TRBV7-6 and TRBJ1-5, is GAGVSQSPRYKVTKRGQDVALRCDPISGHVSLYWYRQALGQGPEFLTYFNYEAQQDKSGLPNDRFSAERPEGSISTLTIQRTEQRDSAMYRCASSLGTGGDQPQHFGDGTRLSIL.